Listed below are T cell receptor beta chains from one sample, sequenced in a study of metastatic and nonmetastatic thyroid tumors. TCRdb ran MiXCR on the PCR reads. The sample has 35,000 to 55,000 clones; around 23% are singletons. The sequenced sample consisted of blood. The receptor source for this set is a male donor with papillary thyroid cancer or a benign thyroid nodule (not recorded which). Some clones in this sample may be carry-over from other donors' samples. The CDR3 runs from the conserved cysteine through the conserved F or W. Fields, in order: J gene, clone size, D gene, V gene, CDR3 protein, CDR3 DNA. The D gene is left open where the match is weak. Not every row has a clone size; where given, it reads once, few, many or a size class.

TRBJ2-7 | NA | TRBD2 | TRBV30 | CAWKFGGAYEQYF | TGTGCCTGGAAGTTCGGGGGGGCCTACGAGCAGTACTTC
TRBJ2-1 | medium-sized | TRBD2 | TRBV6-1 | CASSEASGAYNEQFF | TGTGCCAGCAGTGAAGCTAGCGGGGCCTACAATGAGCAGTTCTTC
TRBJ2-7 | few | TRBD2 | TRBV25-1 | CASSERLSGSIYEQYF | TGTGCCAGCAGTGAACGACTTAGCGGGAGTATATACGAGCAGTACTTC
TRBJ1-6 | many | NA | TRBV7-2 | CASSWLPTGNNSPLHF | TGTGCCAGCAGCTGGCTCCCCACAGGAAATAATTCACCCCTCCACTTT
TRBJ2-3 | many | NA | TRBV6-5 | CASSYSGTSTDTQYF | TGTGCCAGCAGTTACTCAGGGACTAGCACAGATACGCAGTATTTT
TRBJ1-5 | few | NA | TRBV6-1 | CATKGLNSNQPQHF | TGTGCCACCAAGGGTCTCAATAGCAATCAGCCCCAGCATTTT
TRBJ1-5 | NA | NA | TRBV12-3/TRBV12-4 | CASGKGDSNQPQHF | TGTGCCAGCGGAAAGGGAGATAGCAATCAGCCCCAGCATTTT
TRBJ2-1 | many | TRBD2 | TRBV27 | CASSRATAGGAYNEQFF | TGTGCCAGCAGCCGGGCTACGGCGGGAGGTGCCTACAATGAGCAGTTCTTC
TRBJ2-7 | many | TRBD1 | TRBV24-1 | CATSSPTGSGEQYF | TGTGCCACCAGTTCACCGACAGGGTCCGGCGAGCAGTACTTC
TRBJ2-5 | many | TRBD2 | TRBV29-1 | CSAILGLAEETQYF | TGCAGCGCTATACTGGGACTAGCGGAAGAGACCCAGTACTTC
TRBJ2-3 | many | NA | TRBV6-1 | CASRDGADTDTQYF | TGTGCCAGCAGGGACGGCGCCGACACAGATACGCAGTATTTT
TRBJ2-5 | many | NA | TRBV28 | CASSTPRAGETQYF | TGTGCCAGCAGCACCCCCCGGGCTGGGGAGACCCAGTACTTC
TRBJ1-3 | many | NA | TRBV5-6 | CASSLAQHRSSGNTIYF | TGTGCCAGCAGCTTGGCACAACACCGGAGCTCTGGAAACACCATATATTTT
TRBJ2-2 | NA | TRBD2 | TRBV6-1 | CASRREAGGGTGELFF | TGTGCCAGCAGGAGAGAGGCGGGAGGTGGTACCGGGGAGCTGTTTTTT
TRBJ2-7 | NA | TRBD2 | TRBV7-9 | CASSLEGGSHEQYF | TGTGCCAGCAGCTTAGAGGGAGGGTCCCACGAGCAGTACTTC
TRBJ2-7 | few | NA | TRBV27 | CASSPRDAIRQYF | TGTGCCAGCAGCCCCCGGGACGCTATCAGGCAGTACTTC
TRBJ2-1 | NA | TRBD2 | TRBV14 | CASSQGSGSYNEQFF | TGTGCCAGCAGCCAAGGTAGCGGGTCGTACAATGAGCAGTTCTTC
TRBJ1-5 | NA | NA | TRBV6-1 | CASSEALRSNQPQHF | TGTGCCAGCAGTGAAGCGCTGAGGAGCAATCAGCCCCAGCATTTT
TRBJ2-1 | NA | TRBD2 | TRBV2 | CASSASGRVYEQFF | TGTGCCAGCAGCGCGAGCGGGAGAGTCTATGAGCAGTTCTTC
TRBJ2-6 | NA | TRBD1 | TRBV5-1 | CASSPWTGGFSGANVLTF | TGCGCCAGCAGCCCGTGGACAGGGGGCTTCTCTGGGGCCAACGTCCTGACTTTC
TRBJ1-1 | many | NA | TRBV6-5 | CASSYSGGDEAFF | TGTGCCAGCAGTTACTCTGGAGGGGATGAAGCTTTCTTT
TRBJ2-3 | many | NA | TRBV2 | CASSENFPLRDTQYF | TGTGCCAGCAGTGAAAATTTCCCCCTCCGGGATACGCAGTATTTT
TRBJ1-5 | many | TRBD1 | TRBV5-1 | CASSFSGGSNQPQHF | TGCGCCAGCAGCTTTTCAGGGGGAAGCAATCAGCCCCAGCATTTT
TRBJ1-4 | NA | TRBD1 | TRBV5-4 | CASSYGQGSEKLFF | TGTGCCAGCAGCTACGGACAGGGTAGTGAAAAACTGTTTTTT
TRBJ2-7 | once | NA | TRBV11-2 | CASSLDVSYEQYF | TGTGCCAGCAGCTTGGACGTCTCCTACGAGCAGTACTTC
TRBJ2-3 | many | TRBD2 | TRBV5-8 | CASSTPGLTDTQYF | TGTGCCAGCAGCACCCCGGGACTAACAGATACGCAGTATTTT
TRBJ1-5 | NA | TRBD1 | TRBV12-3/TRBV12-4 | CASSPGQGWGPQHF | TGTGCCAGCAGTCCCGGACAGGGGTGGGGGCCCCAGCATTTT
TRBJ2-2 | NA | TRBD2 | TRBV28 | CASTPLREVTGELFF | TGTGCCAGCACCCCGCTGCGGGAGGTCACCGGGGAGCTGTTTTTT
TRBJ1-5 | many | NA | TRBV27 | CASSPGGDQPQHF | TGTGCCAGCAGCCCCGGAGGGGACCAGCCCCAGCATTTT
TRBJ2-3 | NA | NA | TRBV7-7 | CASSLAPTGLGTDTQYF | TGTGCTAGCAGCTTAGCACCAACAGGGTTGGGGACAGATACGCAGTATTTT
TRBJ1-2 | many | TRBD1 | TRBV4-1 | CASSQNRGQSYGYTF | TGCGCCAGCAGCCAAAACAGGGGGCAGAGCTATGGCTACACCTTC
TRBJ2-3 | many | NA | TRBV18 | CASSPQGSEDTQYF | TGTGCCAGCTCACCTCAGGGGTCGGAAGATACGCAGTATTTT
TRBJ1-1 | few | NA | TRBV6-1 | CASSPDIWNTEAFF | TGTGCCAGCAGTCCGGACATATGGAACACTGAAGCTTTCTTT
TRBJ2-3 | NA | TRBD2 | TRBV11-2 | CASSRCQRGCTDTQYF | TGTGCCAGCAGCCGATGCCAGCGGGGATGCACAGATACGCAGTATTTT
TRBJ1-3 | NA | NA | TRBV11-2 | CASSFRSGRFGVGNTIYF | TGTGCCAGCAGCTTTCGATCAGGGAGGTTTGGGGTCGGAAACACCATATATTTT
TRBJ1-1 | many | NA | TRBV27 | CASSFGHANTEAFF | TGTGCCAGCAGTTTTGGGCATGCTAACACTGAAGCTTTCTTT
TRBJ2-3 | few | NA | TRBV12-3/TRBV12-4 | CASSVDPGGADTQYF | TGTGCCAGCAGTGTCGACCCGGGTGGGGCAGATACGCAGTATTTT
TRBJ2-5 | many | NA | TRBV6-5 | CASSYTGAFGETQYF | TGTGCCAGCAGTTACACGGGGGCCTTTGGGGAGACCCAGTACTTC
TRBJ2-2 | many | TRBD1 | TRBV19 | CASSIAGTGNTGELFF | TGTGCCAGTAGTATTGCCGGGACAGGGAACACCGGGGAGCTGTTTTTT
TRBJ2-7 | NA | NA | TRBV5-4 | CASSHRLEAYEQYF | TGTGCCAGCAGCCATAGACTAGAAGCCTACGAGCAGTACTTC